The entry that follows covers one TCR beta chain sequence. The data originate from a study of T-cell memory formation after mild COVID-19. TCRdb redid the calling of the 5' RACE reads with MiXCR, one entry per CDR3 protein. The sample has under 700,000 distinct CDR3 sequences; about a fifth are singletons. This TCR was recovered from an adult woman who had mild COVID-19 (a few samples of this study predate the infection). Cell type and time point are not known. The sample was PBMCs or a T cell subset sorted from them (not recorded which).

The CDR3: CATSEPGGNTEAFF. DNA of the CDR3: TGTGCCACCAGTGAGCCCGGGGGGAACACTGAAGCTTTCTTT. The chain joins TRBV24-1 to TRBJ1-1; possibly TRBD1 for D (5 bases). Trimming cost V 4 bases and J 1 base, with 9 bases left between them. The CDR3 has 14 residues. The V gene's germline CDR1 is KGHDR and CDR2 SFDVKD.